The sequence of this T cell receptor beta chain was determined in a study of T-cell reconstitution after alpha-beta-depleted transplantation in children. The authors prepared the TCRbeta library with unique molecular identifiers. TCRdb analysed the PCR reads with MiXCR anew, one entry per CDR3 protein. The repertoire holds about 610,000 distinct CDR3 sequences, with about 10% as singletons. V shed 5 bases, J shed 2 bases, and the junction held 10 bases outside the gene matches. The CDR3 has 16 residues. CDR1 and CDR2 (germline): ENHRY, SYGVKD. This clonotype has only a few counts. V and J are TRBV10-3 and TRBJ1-1, with 8 bases fitting TRBD1. The sequencing used PBMCs from the stem cell graft donor, collected from the stem cell graft. The sequence was obtained from a human donor who donated a stem cell graft to a child with acute myeloid leukemia. The CDR3 DNA reads TGTGCCATCAGTTCCACGGGGGGACAGGTTAACACTGAAGCTTTCTTT. This gives the protein CAISSTGGQVNTEAFF.